This T cell receptor (beta chain) was profiled in a study of T cell responses to AZD1222 COVID-19 vaccine. Sequencing used immunoSEQ multiplex PCR; TCRdb keeps in-frame clones, though not all of them. The sample has 65,000 to 85,000 clones, about 80% seen once; the top ten hold over 12%. The CDR3 sequence is 15 residues long. The germline CDR1 and CDR2 sequences are SGHDN and FVKESK. V was clipped by 5 bases and J by 5 bases, with 18 bases between them. The specimen was peripheral blood, collected 28 days after the second AZD1222 dose. This clonotype was sampled from an adult who received the AZD1222 COVID-19 vaccine. This rearrangement joins TRBV14 to TRBJ1-1; possible D gene TRBD1, 5 bases. The CDR3: CASSGLMGRGTEAFF. For the CDR3, the DNA is TGTGCCAGCAGCGGTCTGATGGGGCGGGGGACTGAAGCTTTCTTT.